Listed here are 27 T cell receptor beta chains from one sample, sequenced in a study of T-cell reconstitution after alpha-beta-depleted transplantation in children. As it was prepared, the TCRbeta library received unique molecular identifiers. TCRdb reprocessed the PCR reads via MiXCR and lists one record per CDR3 protein. The repertoire holds about 540,000 distinct CDR3 sequences, about 16% seen once, with 3.3% in the top ten. The specimen was PBMCs from the stem cell graft donor, collected from the stem cell graft. The receptor set was obtained from a human donor who donated a stem cell graft to a child with acute lymphoblastic leukemia.

The gene calls are TRBV10-1 and TRBJ2-2; the match to TRBD2 covers 16 bases. V gave up 4 bases and J gave up 4 bases; unmatched junction bases: 9. This CDR3 spans 19 amino acids. Germline V gives CDR1 WNHNN, CDR2 SYGVQD (reference sequence). This CDR3 is CASSGPGTSGRGVTGELFF. Here the CDR3 DNA reads TGCGCCAGCAGTGGCCCCGGGACTAGCGGGAGGGGGGTCACCGGGGAGCTGTTTTTT.

The CDR3 bases are TGTGCCAGCAGCCCCCCCCAGGCAGTTTACGAGCAGTACTTC. Residues: CASSPPQAVYEQYF. This chain joins TRBV4-2 and TRBJ2-7, with unresolved D. V dropped 4 bases and J dropped 4 bases, with 14 bases sitting between them. Germline V gene sequence: CDR1 LGHNA, CDR2 YNFKEQ. There are 14 residues in the CDR3.

The J gene is TRBJ2-7, the V gene TRBV18, with TRBD1 matching 9 bases. The CDR3 covers 14 residues. The V gene's germline CDR1 is KGHSH and CDR2 LQKENI. Losses at the gene ends were 5 bases for V and 4 bases for J; bases not matched to a gene: 6. CDR3 nucleotide sequence: TGTGCCAGCTCATTCGGACAGGGGATATACGAGCAGTACTTC. Translation gives CASSFGQGIYEQYF.

The chain couples TRBV6-5 to TRBJ1-1; D is uncertain. From germline, CDR1 is MNHEY and CDR2 SVGAGI. The CDR3 loop spans 15 amino acids. The ends were cut back, 3 bases at V and 4 bases at J, with 15 bases in the middle. The chain's CDR3 is CASSYLAARFTEAFF. The CDR3 DNA reads as TGTGCCAGCAGTTATTTGGCCGCCCGGTTCACTGAAGCTTTCTTT.

The rearrangement joins TRBV27 to TRBJ2-3; the D gene could be TRBD1 or TRBD2 (5 bases each). Trimming left V 2 bases short and J 8 bases short, with 14 bases between. This CDR3 spans 14 amino acids. Germline assignment: CDR1 MNHEY and CDR2 SMNVEV (reference sequence). CDR3 protein: CASSLLGESGTQYF. CDR3 coding DNA: TGTGCCAGCAGTTTACTAGGGGAGAGCGGTACGCAGTATTTT.

A few counts support this clonotype. The chain uses TRBV5-1 and TRBJ1-3; D is ambiguous. V was shortened by 4 bases and J by 8 bases, with 16 bases between the two germline ends. CDR1 is SGHRS and CDR2 is YFSETQ in the germline V gene. The CDR3 extends over 14 amino acids. CDR3 loop: CASSATGPQDTIYF. CDR3 bases: TGCGCCAGCAGCGCCACCGGACCTCAAGACACCATATATTTT.

This clonotype appeared once. One end of the junction fails to match germline, which may point to a read error. The chain joins TRBV12-3 or TRBV12-4 to TRBJ2-2; 9 bases are a match to TRBD2. This CDR3 has 16 amino acids. CDR3 loop: CASTLGSGRSTGELFF. As DNA, the CDR3 is TGTGCCAGCACTTTAGGGAGCGGGAGGTCTACCGGGGAGCTGTTTTTT.

The sample holds a few counts of this clonotype. The junction does not match germline at one end; this may be a read error. This chain joins TRBV7-3 and TRBJ1-1; D not resolved. Germline loops: CDR1 SGHTA, CDR2 FQGTGA. The CDR3 runs to 11 residues. Written as DNA, the CDR3 is TGTGCCAGCAGCTCCGGCACATTGCGGCGCTTT. Its translation is CASSSGTLRRF.

This clonotype was observed a handful of times. The chain employs TRBV12-3 or TRBV12-4 and TRBJ2-4; 7 nucleotides match TRBD1. V lost 7 bases, J lost 8 bases, and 8 bases stayed unmatched. The CDR3 runs to 13 residues. The CDR3 DNA reads TGTGCCAGCACCCCCGGGACAGCGGACATTCAGTACTTC. It codes for CASTPGTADIQYF.

V and J are TRBV5-1 and TRBJ2-1; D may match TRBD1 or TRBD2 (5 bases each). The CDR3 has 15 amino acids. V was trimmed by 0 bases and J by 6 bases, leaving 13 bases between them. The germline V gene has CDR1 SGHRS and CDR2 YFSETQ. The CDR3 DNA follows: TGCGCCAGCAGCTTGGGCTCCGGGGCTCGCAATGAGCAGTTCTTC. This gives the protein CASSLGSGARNEQFF. Full variable domain (rest looked up from reference TRBV5-1 and TRBJ2-1): KAGVTQTPRYLIKTRGQQVTLSCSPISGHRSVSWYQQTPGQGLQFLFEYFSETQRNKGNFPGRFSGRQFSNSRSEMNVSTLELGDSALYLCASSLGSGARNEQFFGPGTRLTVL.

This clonotype was counted a few times. J is TRBJ2-7 and V is TRBV28; the D is unclear. The ends were cut back, 2 bases at V and 6 bases at J, with 11 bases in the middle. This CDR3 region has 13 residues. The germline gives CDR1 MDHEN, CDR2 SYDVKM. The CDR3 here is CASSLVGDGEQYF. The CDR3, as DNA: TGTGCCAGCAGTTTAGTCGGCGATGGCGAGCAGTACTTC.

The chain uses TRBV7-9 and TRBJ2-1; no firm D call. The CDR3 runs 13 residues. CDR1 is SEHNR, CDR2 FQNEAQ, per germline (reference sequence). V was shortened by 4 bases and J by 3 bases, with 7 bases between the two germline ends. The CDR3 DNA reads as TGTGCCAGCAGCTACCAGGACTACAATGAGCAGTTCTTC. Translation gives CASSYQDYNEQFF.

The chain uses TRBV18 and TRBJ2-5, with 8 bases fitting TRBD1. CDR3 size: 14 residues. The V gene end was trimmed by 5 bases and the J gene end by 3 bases; junction bases not matched to a gene: 5. The germline gives CDR1 KGHSH, CDR2 LQKENI. In nucleotides, the CDR3 is TGTGCCAGCTCAACTGGACAGGGCGAAGAGACCCAGTACTTC. This encodes CASSTGQGEETQYF. Complete variable domain (other parts from reference TRBV18 and TRBJ2-5): NAGVMQNPRHLVRRRGQEARLRCSPMKGHSHVYWYRQLPEEGLKFMVYLQKENIIDESGMPKERFSAEFPKEGPSILRIQQVVRGDSAAYFCASSTGQGEETQYFGPGTRLLVL.

This clonotype was counted at least ten times. The V gene is TRBV4-2, the J gene TRBJ2-2; the D is unclear. V gave up 2 bases and J gave up 2 bases, with 9 bases separating them. This CDR3 is 15 amino acids long. Germline-derived CDR1 and CDR2 are LGHNA and YNFKEQ. CDR3 coding DNA: TGTGCCAGCAGCCAAAGGTTGACAAACACCGGGGAGCTGTTTTTT. As protein: CASSQRLTNTGELFF.

The table lists this clonotype with many counts. The V and J genes are TRBV28 and TRBJ2-7, with 8 bases identical to TRBD2. Unmatched junction bases numbered 5, after V lost 7 bases and J lost 3 bases. Germline-derived CDR1 and CDR2 are MDHEN and SYDVKM. The CDR3 loop spans 13 amino acids. The CDR3, as DNA: TGTGCCAGCAATGGGCGGGAGGACTACGAGCAGTACTTC. As protein: CASNGREDYEQYF.

The chain couples TRBV4-1 to TRBJ2-1; possible D gene TRBD2, 6 bases. This CDR3 contains 15 residues. The V gene's germline CDR1 is MGHRA and CDR2 YSYEKL. V gave up 0 bases and J gave up 12 bases, with 18 bases separating them. CDR3 DNA sequence: TGCGCCAGCAGCCAAGATGGGACTCCACGCCGTGGGCAGTTCTTC. It encodes CASSQDGTPRRGQFF.

The genes are TRBV5-1 and TRBJ2-2; D not resolved. From germline, CDR1 is SGHRS and CDR2 YFSETQ. V lost 2 bases to trimming and J lost 1 base, with 6 bases between them. The CDR3 length is 14 residues. CDR3 in amino acids: CASSFPVNTGELFF. Here the CDR3 DNA reads TGCGCCAGCAGCTTCCCTGTGAACACCGGGGAGCTGTTTTTT.

V gene TRBV7-8 combines with J gene TRBJ2-1; TRBD2 agrees at 9 bases. The CDR3 length is 21 residues. The J segment lost 0 bases and the V segment lost 1 base, leaving 16 bases of the junction unmatched. Germline V lookup: CDR1 SGHVS, CDR2 FQNEAQ. This CDR3 is CASSLVSRGGRREGSYNEQFF. The CDR3 coding sequence is TGTGCCAGCAGCTTAGTCAGTCGCGGAGGGCGGCGGGAGGGCTCCTACAATGAGCAGTTCTTC.

This clonotype showed up just a few times. J is TRBJ1-2 and V is TRBV6-5; 10 bases fit TRBD1. The germline V gene has CDR1 MNHEY and CDR2 SVGAGI. This CDR3 has 15 amino acids. V lost 0 bases and J lost 6; bases outside the gene matches: 4. CDR3 in DNA: TGTGCCAGCAGTTACTCGGGTGGACAGGGGGATGGCTACACCTTC. It is translated as CASSYSGGQGDGYTF.

This clonotype was counted a few times. The V call is TRBV11-2, the J call TRBJ1-3; TRBD1 agrees at 7 bases. This CDR3 is built from 17 residues. Germline loops: CDR1 SGHAT, CDR2 FQNNGV. J lost 6 bases, V lost 0 bases, and 11 bases had no gene match. Written as DNA, the CDR3 is TGTGCCAGCAGCTTAGATCCGGGACAGAGGGAAGAAAACACCATATATTTT. It codes for CASSLDPGQREENTIYF.

The rearrangement uses TRBV9 and TRBJ1-2; 9 nucleotides line up with TRBD1. Germline-derived CDR1 and CDR2 are SGDLS and YYNGEE. CDR3 length equals 14 residues. V lost 7 bases to trimming and J lost 8 bases; unmatched junction nucleotides: 12. CDR3 bases: TGTGCCAGCGGCGGTGGACAGGGGACTAGGGGCTACACCTTC. Its protein product is CASGGGQGTRGYTF. Complete variable domain (other parts from reference TRBV9 and TRBJ1-2): DSGVTQTPKHLITATGQRVTLRCSPRSGDLSVYWYQQSLDQGLQFLIQYYNGEERAKGNILERFSAQQFPDLHSELNLSSLELGDSALYFCASGGGQGTRGYTFGSGTRLTVV.

This sequence joins TRBV3-1 and TRBJ2-1, with D perhaps TRBD2 (6 bases). The CDR3 covers 16 residues. Germline V lookup: CDR1 LGHDT, CDR2 YNNKEL (reference sequence). Trimming shortened V by 0 bases and J by 2 bases, and 11 bases separated the two germline ends. CDR3 in amino acids: CASSQELGGPYNEQFF. In DNA form, the CDR3 reads TGTGCCAGCAGCCAAGAACTCGGAGGGCCCTACAATGAGCAGTTCTTC.

This clonotype has just a few counts. The chain has TRBV5-1 and TRBJ2-2, with D tentatively TRBD2 (5 bases). The V and J ends lost 1 base and 2 bases respectively, with 12 bases between them. The CDR3 covers 16 residues. The germline V gene has CDR1 SGHRS and CDR2 YFSETQ. The CDR3 reads CASSLRNGVNTGELFF. CDR3 nucleotides: TGCGCCAGCAGCTTGCGGAACGGGGTTAACACCGGGGAGCTGTTTTTT.

V usage is TRBV29-1 and J usage is TRBJ1-2, with D perhaps matching TRBD1 (5 bases). The CDR3 loop spans 12 amino acids. V was pared by 5 bases and J by 8 bases, with 15 bases between. Germline lookup yields CDR1 SQVTM and CDR2 ANQGSEA. The CDR3 sequence is CSVSGTLWGYTF. The CDR3 DNA follows: TGCAGCGTTTCCGGGACCCTGTGGGGCTACACCTTC.

This clonotype has a count of ten or more. J is TRBJ2-1 and V is TRBV7-3; tentative D call: TRBD2 (6 bases). Trimming removed 3 bases from V and 2 bases from J, with 11 bases in between. Germline values: CDR1 SGHTA, CDR2 FQGTGA. CDR3 length: 15 amino acids. CDR3 DNA sequence: TGTGCCAGCAGCTTTCTACCGGGAGCCTACAATGAGCAGTTCTTC. Encoded protein: CASSFLPGAYNEQFF. Full variable domain (remainder filled in from reference TRBV7-3 and TRBJ2-1): GAGVSQTPSNKVTEKGKYVELRCDPISGHTALYWYRQSLGQGPEFLIYFQGTGAADDSGLPNDRFFAVRPEGSVSTLKIQRTERGDSAVYLCASSFLPGAYNEQFFGPGTRLTVL.

Only a few counts were recorded for this clonotype. This chain links TRBV7-9 with TRBJ2-7; D is tentatively TRBD1 or TRBD2 (5 bases each). This CDR3 spans 15 amino acids. Germline V gene lookup returns CDR1 SEHNR and CDR2 FQNEAQ (reference sequence). Trimming shortened V by 0 bases and J by 6 bases, and 15 bases separated the two germline ends. CDR3 amino acids: CASSLAGRKKGEQYF. The CDR3 bases are TGTGCCAGCAGCTTAGCGGGACGGAAAAAGGGCGAGCAGTACTTC.

CDR3 sequence reads: CSVRTGHYEQYF. The DNA for the CDR3 is TGCAGCGTTCGGACAGGACACTACGAGCAGTACTTC. The chain couples TRBV29-1 to TRBJ2-7; 7 bases fit TRBD1. The trim removed 5 bases at V and 3 bases at J, leaving 4 bases unmatched. CDR3 size: 12 residues. CDR1 is SQVTM, CDR2 ANQGSEA, per germline.